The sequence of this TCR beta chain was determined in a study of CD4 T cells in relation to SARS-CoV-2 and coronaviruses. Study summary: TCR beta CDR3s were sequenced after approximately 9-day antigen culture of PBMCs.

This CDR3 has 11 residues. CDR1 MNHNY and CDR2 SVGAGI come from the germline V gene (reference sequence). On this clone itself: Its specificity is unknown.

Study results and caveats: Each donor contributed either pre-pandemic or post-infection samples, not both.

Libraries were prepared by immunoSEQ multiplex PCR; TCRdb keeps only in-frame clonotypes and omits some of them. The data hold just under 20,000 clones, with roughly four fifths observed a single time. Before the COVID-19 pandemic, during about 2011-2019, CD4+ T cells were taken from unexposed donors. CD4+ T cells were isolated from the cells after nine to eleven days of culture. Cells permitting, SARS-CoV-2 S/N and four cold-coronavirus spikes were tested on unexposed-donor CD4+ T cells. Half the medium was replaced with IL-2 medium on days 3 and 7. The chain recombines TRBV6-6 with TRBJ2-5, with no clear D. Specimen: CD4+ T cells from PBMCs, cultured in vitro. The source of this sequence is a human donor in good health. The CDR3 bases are TGTGCTACAAAAGTAGAGGAGACCCAGTACTTC. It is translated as CATKVEETQYF.